Each of the 30 T cell receptor beta chains below was sequenced from the same sample in a study of a mutant IDH1 vaccine in newly diagnosed glioma. Time point described: week 5, during vaccination. Alongside topical imiquimod, each dose of vaccine comprised 300 ug of mutant IDH1 20-mer peptide. Assay: immunoSEQ multiplex PCR; the TCRdb copy retains only in-frame clones and omits some. The sample holds 50,000 to 55,000 clones, approximately 78% seen once. No cognate antigen is known for these TCRs. The material was PBMCs, obtained from a glioma patient whose treatment included an IDH1 peptide vaccine. The receptors were sampled from a man aged 45 to 65 with glioma.

The CDR3 DNA reads TGCGCCAGCAGCCAAGACCCTGCGGGACAGGGTTCCTACGAGCAGTACTTC. It translates to CASSQDPAGQGSYEQYF. The chain links TRBV4-3 to TRBJ2-7, with 9 bases matching TRBD1. The CDR3 covers 17 residues. The V and J ends lost 0 bases and 1 base, in that order; junction bases with no gene match: 7. Germline V lookup: CDR1 LGHNA, CDR2 YSLEER.

The chain has TRBV5-6 and TRBJ1-6; D possibly corresponds to TRBD1 (5 bases). CDR1 is SGHDT, CDR2 YYEEEE, per germline. V shed 3 bases and J shed 11 bases, with 18 bases lying between them. The CDR3 has 15 residues. The CDR3 sequence: CASSSNGLRGAPLHF. The CDR3 DNA sequence: TGTGCCAGCAGCTCGAACGGGCTTAGGGGAGCACCCCTCCACTTT.

This clone appeared a few times. The V gene is TRBV5-6, the J gene TRBJ2-7, with TRBD1 identical over 8 bases. Per the germline V gene, CDR1 is SGHDT and CDR2 is YYEEEE. V gave up 0 bases and J gave up 8 bases; unmatched junction bases: 16. This CDR3 is built from 17 residues. CDR3 region: CASSLVGFLGQGAKQYF. CDR3 in DNA: TGTGCCAGCAGCTTGGTCGGGTTTCTTGGGCAGGGGGCGAAGCAGTACTTC.

This chain uses TRBV2 with TRBJ2-7, with 11 bases that match TRBD1. Germline V CDR1 and CDR2: SNHLY, FYNNEI. This CDR3 is 12 amino acids long. Trimming took 9 bases from V and 4 from J; bases not matched to a gene: 2. In DNA form, the CDR3 reads TGTGCCAGAGGGACAGGGGGATACGAGCAGTACTTC. It yields the protein CARGTGGYEQYF.

The chain recombines TRBV7-8 with TRBJ1-4; TRBD1 matches at 9 bases. CDR3 length: 12 amino acids. Trimming removed 5 bases from V and 12 bases from J; junction bases left unmatched: 4. Germline CDR1 is SGHVS and CDR2 is FQNEAQ. As DNA, the CDR3 is TGTGCCAGCAGCCTCGACAGGGGGGAACTGTTTTTT. Translated: CASSLDRGELFF. Drawing the rest from reference TRBV7-8 and TRBJ1-4, the complete variable domain is GAGVSQSPRYKVAKRGQDVALRCDPISGHVSLFWYQQALGQGPEFLTYFQNEAQLDKSGLPSDRFFAERPEGSVSTLKIQRTQQEDSAVYLCASSLDRGELFFGSGTQLSVL.

The chain uses TRBV5-6 and TRBJ2-7, with 11 bases fitting TRBD2. CDR1 and CDR2 (germline): SGHDT, YYEEEE. Losses at the gene ends were 3 bases for V and 3 bases for J; bases not matched to a gene: 8. This CDR3 region has 16 residues. The CDR3, as DNA: TGTGCCAGCAGCTGGCCCGGGACTAGCGGAGGCTACGAGCAGTACTTC. Residues: CASSWPGTSGGYEQYF.

CDR3 amino acids: CASSYNLGTEAFF. The CDR3 DNA sequence: TGTGCCAGCAGTTACAACCTGGGCACTGAAGCTTTCTTT. The V call is TRBV6-5, the J call TRBJ1-1; D remains unclear. CDR1 is MNHEY, CDR2 SVGAGI, per germline. This CDR3 is 13 amino acids long. V lost 2 bases and J lost 4, with 8 bases in between.

This clone occurred a few times. This chain links TRBV9 with TRBJ2-3; no clear D gene. The germline V gene has CDR1 SGDLS and CDR2 YYNGEE. V lost 2 bases, J lost 3 bases, and 7 bases lay in between. The CDR3 sequence is 13 residues long. The CDR3 spells CASSVIVTDTQYF. The DNA for the CDR3 is TGTGCCAGCAGCGTGATTGTAACAGATACGCAGTATTTT.

The chain is built from TRBV11-3 and TRBJ2-3; no firm D call. The CDR3 contains 16 residues. Germline V gives CDR1 SGHNT, CDR2 YENEEA. V was trimmed by 0 bases and J by 1 base, leaving 11 bases between them. CDR3 loop: CASSLDSPGGTDTQYF. CDR3 DNA: TGTGCCAGCAGCTTAGACAGCCCCGGTGGCACAGATACGCAGTATTTT.

The chain uses TRBV30 and TRBJ1-5; 8 nucleotides line up with TRBD1. The J segment lost 0 bases and the V segment lost 7 bases, leaving 14 bases of the junction unmatched. CDR1 and CDR2 from the germline V gene are GTSNPN and SVGIG (reference sequence). The CDR3 has 17 residues. The CDR3 nucleotides are TGTGCCTTTACCTCCGGGACAGGTTCTCTTAGCAATCAGCCCCAGCATTTT. This translates into CAFTSGTGSLSNQPQHF. Looking up the rest from reference TRBV30 and TRBJ1-5 gives the full variable domain: SQTIHQWPATLVQPVGSPLSLECTVEGTSNPNLYWYRQAAGRGLQLLFYSVGIGQISSEVPQNLSASRPQDRQFILSSKKLLLSDSGFYLCAFTSGTGSLSNQPQHFGDGTRLSIL.

This chain links TRBV5-4 with TRBJ1-1; unclear D gene. From germline, CDR1 is SGHNT and CDR2 YYREEE (reference sequence). The V gene lost 4 bases and the J gene lost 5 bases, with 24 bases spanning the gap. CDR3 size: 17 residues. CDR3 nucleotides: TGTGCCAGCAGCCCGACCCTTTCAGGAGATTTCGCGACTGAAGCTTTCTTT. As protein: CASSPTLSGDFATEAFF.

V gene TRBV27 combines with J gene TRBJ1-5, with a possible D match to TRBD1 (5 bases). V was shortened by 5 bases and J by 1 base, with 12 bases between the two germline ends. Germline V gene lookup returns CDR1 MNHEY and CDR2 SMNVEV (reference sequence). This CDR3 region has 15 residues. For the CDR3, the DNA is TGTGCCAGCAGTCCGTGGGACGGAAGCAATCAGCCCCAGCATTTT. Residues: CASSPWDGSNQPQHF.

The chain employs TRBV18 and TRBJ2-5, with 7 bases that match TRBD2. CDR1 KGHSH and CDR2 LQKENI come from the germline V gene. Trimming took 3 bases from V and 5 from J; bases not matched to a gene: 6. The CDR3 sequence is 14 residues long. The chain's CDR3 is CASSPTSRRETQYF. The CDR3 DNA reads TGTGCCAGCTCACCGACTAGCCGTCGGGAGACCCAGTACTTC. The variable domain in full, completed from reference TRBV18 and TRBJ2-5, reads NAGVMQNPRHLVRRRGQEARLRCSPMKGHSHVYWYRQLPEEGLKFMVYLQKENIIDESGMPKERFSAEFPKEGPSILRIQQVVRGDSAAYFCASSPTSRRETQYFGPGTRLLVL.

This clone was seen more than once but under ten times. The chain joins TRBV6-1 to TRBJ2-2, with TRBD2 as a possible D gene (7 bases). With 7 bases removed from V and 2 bases from J, the gap between germline ends came to 11 bases. CDR3 length: 14 amino acids. Germline assignment: CDR1 MNHNS and CDR2 SASEGT. The CDR3 bases are TGTGCCAGCACGCGGGGGCTAAACACCGGGGAGCTGTTTTTT. Residues: CASTRGLNTGELFF.

This clone turned up a few times. The V and J genes are TRBV21-1 and TRBJ1-5. TRBV21-1 is a recognized pseudogene. CDR3 length: 16 amino acids. In nucleotides, the CDR3 is TGTGCCAGCAGCAAAGAGGAGGAGACTAGCAATCAGCCCCAGCATTTT. Translation: CASSKEEETSNQPQHF.

The CDR3 DNA reads as TGTGCCAGTAGTGCTCAACCAGGGCAAGAGACCCAGTACTTC. Amino acid sequence: CASSAQPGQETQYF. The V call is TRBV19, the J call TRBJ2-5; D possibly corresponds to TRBD1 (5 bases). V lost 5 bases, J lost 2 bases, and 12 bases lay in between. The CDR3 is made up of 14 amino acids. Germline loops: CDR1 LNHDA, CDR2 SQIVND (reference sequence).

This clone has only a few counts. The J gene is TRBJ2-3, the V gene TRBV6-5; 10 bases agree with TRBD2. Losses at the gene ends were 6 bases for V and 1 base for J; bases not matched to a gene: 4. CDR1 and CDR2 from the germline V gene are MNHEY and SVGAGI. CDR3 size: 15 residues. CDR3 loop: CASRPTSGGTDTQYF. Written as DNA, the CDR3 is TGTGCCAGCAGACCTACTAGCGGGGGCACAGATACGCAGTATTTT.

The chain couples TRBV19 to TRBJ2-7; D possibly corresponds to TRBD1 (6 bases). Trimming took off 6 bases at V and 6 bases at J, with 18 bases between the two ends. The germline V gene encodes CDR1 LNHDA and CDR2 SQIVND (reference sequence). The CDR3 consists of 14 residues. CDR3 region: CASSQTGTPAEQYF. The DNA for the CDR3 is TGTGCCAGTAGCCAAACCGGGACACCGGCCGAGCAGTACTTC.

The V gene is TRBV6-5, the J gene TRBJ1-2; D is perhaps TRBD1 (6 bases). In germline, CDR1 is MNHEY, CDR2 SVGAGI. This CDR3 comprises 13 residues. Trimming took 8 bases from V and 0 from J, leaving 10 bases between them. This CDR3 is CASGAGANYGYTF. CDR3 nucleotide sequence: TGTGCCAGCGGGGCAGGGGCTAACTATGGCTACACCTTC.

This chain connects TRBV21-1 to TRBJ1-5. TRBV21-1 has pseudogene status. This CDR3 region has 19 residues. As DNA, the CDR3 is TGTGCCAGCAGCAATCACCCGAGGCGCTTCGGCAAGTGGAATCAGCCCCAGCATTTT. This codes for CASSNHPRRFGKWNQPQHF.

The count of this clone is one. J is TRBJ2-6 and V is TRBV5-4, with 10 nucleotides matching TRBD2. The V segment lost 2 bases and the J segment 4 bases; nucleotides outside the gene matches: 6. The germline CDR1 and CDR2 sequences are SGHNT and YYREEE (reference sequence). The CDR3 is 17 amino acids. CDR3: CASSLQRGGRGANVLTF. The DNA for the CDR3 is TGTGCCAGCAGCTTACAGCGGGGGGGCCGAGGGGCCAACGTCCTGACTTTC.

This chain uses TRBV30 with TRBJ2-5; the D is unclear. V was trimmed by 0 bases and J by 5 bases, leaving 7 bases between them. This CDR3 contains 12 residues. Looked up from germline, CDR1 is GTSNPN and CDR2 is SVGIG (reference sequence). The CDR3 DNA reads TGTGCCTGGAGTGTGGTAAGGGAGACCCAGTACTTC. It specifies CAWSVVRETQYF. The full variable domain, in which reference TRBV30 and TRBJ2-5 provide the parts outside the CDR3, is SQTIHQWPATLVQPVGSPLSLECTVEGTSNPNLYWYRQAAGRGLQLLFYSVGIGQISSEVPQNLSASRPQDRQFILSSKKLLLSDSGFYLCAWSVVRETQYFGPGTRLLVL.

In this sample, this clone turned up a few times. V usage is TRBV7-9 and J usage is TRBJ1-2; D possibly corresponds to TRBD1 (5 bases). CDR1 and CDR2 (germline): SEHNR, FQNEAQ (reference sequence). The CDR3 has 14 amino acids. V dropped 2 bases and J dropped 3 bases, with 10 bases sitting between them. The CDR3, as DNA: TGTGCCAGCAGCTTATTGGGGGAAGACTATGGCTACACCTTC. Protein product: CASSLLGEDYGYTF.

The chain employs TRBV27 and TRBJ2-7; D might be TRBD1 (6 bases). The CDR3 has 12 residues. Trimming cost V 2 bases and J 5 bases, with 7 bases left between them. In germline, CDR1 is MNHEY, CDR2 SMNVEV (reference sequence). The CDR3, as DNA: TGTGCCAGCAGTTTACCAGGGGACGAGCAGTACTTC. It translates to CASSLPGDEQYF.

As to this clone: Different DNA sequences within this sample yield the same CDR3. V and J are TRBV29-1 and TRBJ1-1; unclear D gene. The V and J ends lost 4 bases and 2 bases respectively, with 8 bases between them. This CDR3 spans 12 amino acids. The V gene's germline CDR1 is SQVTM and CDR2 ANQGSEA. The CDR3 DNA reads TGCAGCGTTGGTTCCCCCAACACTGAAGCTTTCTTT. Encoded protein: CSVGSPNTEAFF.

This chain links TRBV7-9 with TRBJ2-5, with D unclear. The CDR3 runs 12 residues. Germline V gene lookup returns CDR1 SEHNR and CDR2 FQNEAQ (reference sequence). V was pared by 2 bases and J by 1 base, with 2 bases between. CDR3 region: CASSLFQETQYF. The CDR3 DNA follows: TGTGCCAGCAGCTTATTCCAAGAGACCCAGTACTTC.

V usage is TRBV27 and J usage is TRBJ2-7; no clear D. The CDR3 is made up of 17 amino acids. Germline CDR1 MNHEY, CDR2 SMNVEV (reference sequence). V was trimmed by 2 bases and J by 5 bases, leaving 22 bases between them. The CDR3 DNA follows: TGTGCCAGCAGTTTAGGAAGAACGTCTTCCGGATTAGACGAGCAGTACTTC. Amino acid sequence: CASSLGRTSSGLDEQYF.

The chain recombines TRBV28 with TRBJ1-3; D not resolved. V gave up 4 bases and J gave up 0 bases, with 10 bases separating them. This CDR3 is 15 amino acids long. Germline loops: CDR1 MDHEN, CDR2 SYDVKM. The CDR3 region is CASSSGRLSGNTIYF. In nucleotides, the CDR3 is TGTGCCAGCAGTTCCGGACGGCTCTCTGGAAACACCATATATTTT.

This rearrangement joins TRBV4-1 to TRBJ2-1; 10 bases fit TRBD2. CDR1 and CDR2 from the germline V gene are MGHRA and YSYEKL. This CDR3 spans 15 amino acids. Germline trimming cut 5 bases from V and 10 bases from J; bases unmatched to any gene: 11. CDR3 DNA sequence: TGCGCCAGCAGCACTAGCGGGGCGATAGGACGGGAGCAGTTCTTC. This gives the protein CASSTSGAIGREQFF.

The CDR3 DNA is TGTGCCAGCAGCGCCGGGTTAGTGTCCGGGGAGCTGTTTTTT. Translated, it gives CASSAGLVSGELFF. The rearrangement links TRBV9 to TRBJ2-2, with D uncertain. The CDR3 is 14 amino acids. Looked up from germline, CDR1 is SGDLS and CDR2 is YYNGEE. Trimming pared 3 bases from V and 6 bases from J, leaving 12 bases between.